This TCR beta chain was captured in a study of blood T cells in healthy people across ages. The CDR3 covers 20 residues. The ends lost 1 base at V and 5 bases at J; junction bases unmatched: 19. CDR1 SGHAT and CDR2 FQNNGV come from the germline V gene. The authors ran a second PCR of about 7 to 11 cycles using a sample-barcoded 5' primer and a J-beta primer mix. TCRdb processed the 5' RACE reads anew with MiXCR; each CDR3 protein has one entry. The table has 700,000 to 950,000 distinct CDR3 sequences, roughly 60% seen once; the top ten hold around 20%. This sequence originates from a man aged 25-45 years in good health. The V and J genes are TRBV11-2 and TRBJ2-1; TRBD2 aligns across 8 bases. Sequencing input: blood. The chain's CDR3 is CASSLGFGREGPGSNNEQFF. The CDR3 nucleotides are TGTGCCAGCAGCTTAGGCTTCGGCCGGGAGGGGCCAGGGTCCAACAATGAGCAGTTCTTC.